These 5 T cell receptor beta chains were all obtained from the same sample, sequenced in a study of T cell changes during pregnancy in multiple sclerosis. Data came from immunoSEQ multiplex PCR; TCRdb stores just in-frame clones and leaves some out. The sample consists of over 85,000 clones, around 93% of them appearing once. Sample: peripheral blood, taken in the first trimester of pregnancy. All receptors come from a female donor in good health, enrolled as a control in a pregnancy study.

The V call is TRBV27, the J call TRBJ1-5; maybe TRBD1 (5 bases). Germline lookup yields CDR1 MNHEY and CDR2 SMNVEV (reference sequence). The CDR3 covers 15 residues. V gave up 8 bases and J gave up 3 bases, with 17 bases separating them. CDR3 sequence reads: CASPPAGGHNQPQHF. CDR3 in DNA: TGTGCCAGCCCCCCGGCTGGCGGACACAATCAGCCCCAGCATTTT.

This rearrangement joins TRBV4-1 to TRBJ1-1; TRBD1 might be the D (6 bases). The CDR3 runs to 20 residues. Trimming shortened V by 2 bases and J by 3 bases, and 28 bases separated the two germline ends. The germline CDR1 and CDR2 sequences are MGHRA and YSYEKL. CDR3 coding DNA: TGCGCCAGCAGCCAATGGGTCACCCACCTCGATAAAAGGACAGACACTGAAGCTTTCTTT. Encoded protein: CASSQWVTHLDKRTDTEAFF.

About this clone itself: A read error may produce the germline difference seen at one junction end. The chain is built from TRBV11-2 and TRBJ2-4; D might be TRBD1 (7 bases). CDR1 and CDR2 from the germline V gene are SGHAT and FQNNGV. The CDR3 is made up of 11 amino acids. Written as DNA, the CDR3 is TGTGCCAGCAGTCGGTGGGGGGACAGTAAGTTC. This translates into CASSRWGDSKF.

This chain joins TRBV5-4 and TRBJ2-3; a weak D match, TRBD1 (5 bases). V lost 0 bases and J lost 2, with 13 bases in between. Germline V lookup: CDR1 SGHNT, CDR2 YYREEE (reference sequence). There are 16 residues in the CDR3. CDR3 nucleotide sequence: TGTGCCAGCAGCTTGGGCGCAGGGAAATACACAGATACGCAGTATTTT. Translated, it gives CASSLGAGKYTDTQYF.

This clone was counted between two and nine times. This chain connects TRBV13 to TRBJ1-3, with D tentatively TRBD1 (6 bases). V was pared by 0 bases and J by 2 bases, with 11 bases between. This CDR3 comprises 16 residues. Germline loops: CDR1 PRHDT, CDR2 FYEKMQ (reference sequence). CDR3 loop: CASSLGGGGTGNTIYF. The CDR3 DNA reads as TGTGCCAGCAGCTTAGGCGGTGGGGGCACTGGAAACACCATATATTTT.